Included here is one T cell receptor (beta chain) sequence, with context. The sample originates from a study of T cells in Graves' hyperthyroidism and ophthalmopathy. Amplified TCR beta CDR3 regions derived from RNA transcripts. During a first-round RT-PCR of the TCR CDR3, the HTBI primer set was used. Via MiXCR, TCRdb re-called the multiplex PCR reads, giving one row per CDR3 protein. The sample holds approximately 720,000 distinct CDR3 sequences, around 19% seen once. Clinical symptoms, serum thyroxine, TRAb, thyroid ultrasound and orbital computed tomography informed diagnoses. This CDR3 spans 16 amino acids. CDR1 and CDR2 (germline): SGHRS, YFSETQ. V lost 0 bases, J lost 0 bases, and 4 bases stayed unmatched.

This chain links TRBV5-1 with TRBJ2-3; 7 bases line up with TRBD2. Sequenced: blood. This sequence originates from a woman aged 50 to 60 with Graves' hyperthyroidism that later progressed to Graves' ophthalmopathy. The CDR3 nucleotides read TGCGCCAGCAGCTTGGAAGGGGACTATAGCACAGATACGCAGTATTTT. Amino acid sequence: CASSLEGDYSTDTQYF.